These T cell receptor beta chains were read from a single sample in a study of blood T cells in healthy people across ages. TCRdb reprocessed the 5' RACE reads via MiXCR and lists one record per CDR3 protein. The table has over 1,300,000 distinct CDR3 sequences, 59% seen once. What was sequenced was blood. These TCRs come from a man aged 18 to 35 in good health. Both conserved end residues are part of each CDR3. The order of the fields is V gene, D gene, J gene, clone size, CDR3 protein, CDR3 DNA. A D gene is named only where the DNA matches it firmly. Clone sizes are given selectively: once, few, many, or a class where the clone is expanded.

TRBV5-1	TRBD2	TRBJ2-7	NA	CASSGGVKGPNEQYF	TGTGCCAGCAGCGGGGGGGTAAAAGGGCCTAACGAGCAGTACTTC
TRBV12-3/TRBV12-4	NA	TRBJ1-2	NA	CASTLKGFRLYGYTF	TGTGCCAGCACCCTCAAAGGGTTCCGGCTCTATGGCTACACCTTC
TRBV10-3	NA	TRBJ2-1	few	CAISEYGNEQFF	TGTGCCATCAGTGAGTATGGAAATGAGCAGTTCTTC
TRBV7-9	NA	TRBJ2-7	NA	CASSSPGAEQYF	TGTGCCAGCAGCTCCCCCGGGGCCGAGCAGTACTTC
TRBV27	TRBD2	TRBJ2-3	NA	CASSLDTSGGLSTDTQYF	TGTGCCAGCAGTTTGGACACTAGCGGGGGGCTGAGCACAGATACGCAGTATTTT
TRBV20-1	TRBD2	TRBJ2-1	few	CSARNLAGWDEQFF	TGCAGTGCTAGAAACCTAGCGGGATGGGATGAGCAGTTCTTC
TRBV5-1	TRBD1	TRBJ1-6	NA	CASSTGTGPSPLHF	TGCGCCAGCAGCACCGGGACAGGGCCTTCACCCCTCCACTTT
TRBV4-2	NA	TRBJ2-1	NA	CASSQGLLEVRYNEQFF	TGTGCCAGCAGCCAAGGCCTATTGGAGGTCAGGTACAATGAGCAGTTCTTC
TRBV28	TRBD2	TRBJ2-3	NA	CASSSPAAGGPDTQYF	TGTGCCAGCAGTTCGCCGGCGGCGGGGGGCCCAGATACGCAGTATTTT
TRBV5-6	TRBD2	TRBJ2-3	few	CASSFWGLAGPTDTQYF	TGTGCCAGCAGCTTCTGGGGACTAGCGGGGCCCACAGATACGCAGTATTTT
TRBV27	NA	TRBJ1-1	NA	CASSWGGANTEAFF	TGTGCCAGCAGTTGGGGGGGCGCGAACACTGAAGCTTTCTTT
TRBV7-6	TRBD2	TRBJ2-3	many	CASSLAGGSDTQYF	TGTGCCAGCAGTTTAGCGGGGGGATCAGATACGCAGTATTTT
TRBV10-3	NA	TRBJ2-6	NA	CAISFNSGANVLTF	TGTGCCATCAGTTTCAACTCTGGGGCCAACGTCCTGACTTTC
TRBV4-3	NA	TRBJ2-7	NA	CASSPSHQVYEQYF	TGCGCCAGCAGCCCCTCCCACCAGGTCTACGAGCAGTACTTC
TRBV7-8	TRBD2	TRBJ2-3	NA	CASSLEGTSGLNTDTQYF	TGTGCCAGCAGCTTAGAGGGGACTAGCGGACTAAACACAGATACGCAGTATTTT
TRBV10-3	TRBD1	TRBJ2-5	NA	CANSGTGGQETQYF	TGTGCCAACTCAGGGACAGGGGGCCAAGAGACCCAGTACTTC
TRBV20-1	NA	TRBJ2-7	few	CSARDPTGVYEQYF	TGCAGTGCTAGAGACCCGACAGGAGTCTACGAGCAGTACTTC
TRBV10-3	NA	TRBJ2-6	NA	CAIRQGSSSGANVLTF	TGTGCCATCAGACAGGGATCTAGCTCTGGGGCCAACGTCCTGACTTTC
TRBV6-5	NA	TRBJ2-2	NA	CASSTLTRGNTGELFF	TGTGCCAGCAGTACTCTAACCCGAGGGAACACCGGGGAGCTGTTTTTT
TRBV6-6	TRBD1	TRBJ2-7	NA	CASGQGTSSYEQYF	TGTGCCAGCGGACAGGGAACGAGCTCCTACGAGCAGTACTTC
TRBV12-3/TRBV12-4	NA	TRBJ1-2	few	CASSLGNDGYTF	TGTGCCAGCAGTTTAGGAAATGATGGCTACACCTTC
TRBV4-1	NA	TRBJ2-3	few	CASSRGNTQYF	TGCGCCAGCAGCCGAGGTAATACGCAGTATTTT
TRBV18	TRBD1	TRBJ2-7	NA	CASSPDRAGFYEQYF	TGTGCCAGCTCACCAGACAGGGCAGGATTCTACGAGCAGTACTTC
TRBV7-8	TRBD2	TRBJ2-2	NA	CALREPSNTGELFF	TGTGCCCTGCGGGAGCCCTCGAACACCGGGGAGCTGTTTTTT
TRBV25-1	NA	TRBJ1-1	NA	CASSETGRNTEAFF	TGTGCCAGCAGTGAAACGGGGAGGAACACTGAAGCTTTCTTT
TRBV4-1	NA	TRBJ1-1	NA	CASSHTTGITEAFF	TGCGCCAGCAGCCACACAACAGGGATAACTGAAGCTTTCTTT
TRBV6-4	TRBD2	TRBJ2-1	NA	CASSDSASGDYNEQFF	TGTGCCAGCAGTGACTCGGCTAGCGGGGATTACAATGAGCAGTTCTTC
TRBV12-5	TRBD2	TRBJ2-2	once	CASGTTSPGELFF	TGTGCTAGTGGCACGACTAGCCCCGGGGAACTGTTTTTT
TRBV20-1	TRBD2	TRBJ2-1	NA	CSAVGTSGDNEQFF	TGCAGTGCTGTGGGGACTAGCGGAGATAATGAGCAGTTCTTC
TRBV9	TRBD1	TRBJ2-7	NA	CASSVGFGTGAYEQYF	TGTGCCAGCAGCGTGGGGTTCGGGACAGGGGCCTACGAGCAGTACTTC
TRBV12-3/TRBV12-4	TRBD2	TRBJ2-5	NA	CASSLTPRLAGWQETQYF	TGTGCCAGCAGTTTAACCCCGAGACTAGCGGGATGGCAAGAGACCCAGTACTTC
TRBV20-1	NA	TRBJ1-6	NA	CSARGVGCPLHF	TGCAGTGCTAGAGGGGTGGGGTGTCCCCTCCACTTT
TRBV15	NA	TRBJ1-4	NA	CATSRESDRTNEKLFF	TGTGCCACCAGCAGAGAATCAGACAGAACTAATGAAAAACTGTTTTTT
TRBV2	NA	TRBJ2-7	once	CASSGTEPYEQYF	TGTGCCAGCAGCGGGACCGAACCCTACGAGCAGTACTTC
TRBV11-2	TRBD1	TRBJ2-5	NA	CASSVAGGVETQYF	TGTGCCAGCAGCGTGGCAGGGGGCGTGGAGACCCAGTACTTC
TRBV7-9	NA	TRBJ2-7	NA	CAGSPVRAHEQYF	TGTGCCGGCAGCCCCGTCAGGGCCCACGAGCAGTACTTC
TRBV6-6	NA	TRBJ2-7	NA	CASSPLKTGENGEQYF	TGTGCCAGCAGTCCCCTTAAAACGGGAGAAAATGGCGAGCAGTACTTC
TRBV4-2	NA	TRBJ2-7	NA	CASSGGRGTYEQYF	TGTGCCAGCAGCGGTGGCCGGGGAACCTACGAGCAGTACTTC
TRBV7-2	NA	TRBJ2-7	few	CASSLGVGGSTLYEQYF	TGTGCCAGCAGCTTAGGCGTGGGGGGTAGTACCCTCTACGAGCAGTACTTC
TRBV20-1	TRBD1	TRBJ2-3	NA	CSATQAQGATDTQYF	TGCAGTGCTACCCAAGCGCAGGGGGCGACAGATACGCAGTATTTT
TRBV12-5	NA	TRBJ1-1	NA	CASVSEPSRRDTEAFF	TGTGCTAGTGTATCGGAGCCTTCCAGGAGGGACACTGAAGCTTTCTTT
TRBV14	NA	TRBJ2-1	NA	CASSQDYSDEQFF	TGTGCCAGCAGCCAAGACTACTCCGATGAGCAGTTCTTC
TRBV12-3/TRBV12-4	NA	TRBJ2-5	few	CASRTRGLETQYF	TGTGCCAGCAGGACTAGAGGGTTGGAGACCCAGTACTTC
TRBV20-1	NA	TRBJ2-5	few	CSAAHQETQYF	TGCAGTGCCGCCCATCAAGAGACCCAGTACTTC
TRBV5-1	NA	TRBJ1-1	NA	CASSSGAAGETEAFF	TGCGCCAGCAGCTCAGGGGCAGCCGGGGAGACGGAAGCTTTCTTT
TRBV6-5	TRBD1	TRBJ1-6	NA	CASRPGQYPSPLHF	TGTGCCAGCAGACCGGGACAGTACCCTTCACCCCTCCACTTT
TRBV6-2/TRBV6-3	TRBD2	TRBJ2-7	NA	CASSSYRGLAIYEQYF	TGTGCCAGCAGTTCTTACCGAGGACTAGCCATTTACGAGCAGTACTTC
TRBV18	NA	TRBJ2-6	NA	CASSPSIGTGANVLTF	TGTGCCAGCTCACCTAGTATAGGGACTGGGGCCAACGTCCTGACTTTC
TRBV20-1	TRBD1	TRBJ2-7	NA	CSAGTATGGYEQYF	TGCAGTGCCGGAACTGCGACAGGGGGCTACGAGCAGTACTTC
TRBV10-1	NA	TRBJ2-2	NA	CASSENLNTGELFF	TGCGCCAGCAGTGAAAACCTAAACACCGGGGAGCTGTTTTTT
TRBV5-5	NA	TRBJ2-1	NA	CASSLRDAHYNEQFF	TGTGCCAGCAGCTTGCGGGACGCTCACTACAATGAGCAGTTCTTC
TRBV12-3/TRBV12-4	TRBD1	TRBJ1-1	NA	CASRGRGSPEAFF	TGTGCCAGCAGAGGCAGGGGGAGTCCTGAAGCTTTCTTT
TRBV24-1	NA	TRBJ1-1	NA	CATSEPWGSEAFF	TGTGCCACCAGTGAACCGTGGGGCTCTGAAGCTTTCTTT
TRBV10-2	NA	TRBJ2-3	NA	CASSAAGWTDTQYF	TGCGCCAGCAGTGCTGCGGGATGGACAGATACGCAGTATTTT
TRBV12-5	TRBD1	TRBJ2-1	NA	CASGSGQGFNEQFF	TGTGCTAGTGGATCCGGACAGGGTTTCAATGAGCAGTTCTTC
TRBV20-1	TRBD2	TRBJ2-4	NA	CSAIGGGIQYF	TGCAGTGCTATCGGCGGGGGGATTCAGTACTTC
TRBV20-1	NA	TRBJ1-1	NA	CSATETDTEAFF	TGCAGTGCTACCGAGACTGACACTGAAGCTTTCTTT
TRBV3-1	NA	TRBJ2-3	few	CASSQSVVLDTQYF	TGTGCCAGCAGCCAATCTGTAGTGTTAGATACGCAGTATTTT
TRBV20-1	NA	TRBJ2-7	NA	CSARPPRGNVAYEQYF	TGCAGTGCTAGACCCCCCCGGGGAAATGTAGCCTACGAGCAGTACTTC
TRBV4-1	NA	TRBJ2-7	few	CASSQDSPSYEQYF	TGCGCCAGCAGCCAAGACAGCCCATCCTACGAGCAGTACTTC